Following are 22 T cell receptor beta chains from one sample sequenced in a study of blood T cells in healthy people across ages (dated by TCRdb to about 2015). The library relied on 5' RACE. The sequencer was an Illumina HiSeq 2500. A second PCR of about 7 to 12 cycles was run with a J-beta primer mix and a sample-barcoded 5' primer. TCRdb redid the processing of the public reads, applying fastp at Q25 and MiXCR, and retained in-frame beta chains. Rows with one shared CDR3 protein collapse into an entry with the most common genes and DNA. This sample is represented by approximately 820,000 distinct CDR3 sequences; under 55% of them were singletons. The ten largest make up around 21% of the sample. The sequenced material came from blood. The origin of the receptors is a man aged 55 to 70 in good health.

J is TRBJ2-5 and V is TRBV18, with D perhaps TRBD2 (5 bases). The CDR3 consists of 17 residues. CDR1 and CDR2 from the germline V gene are KGHSH and LQKENI. V was cut by 4 bases and J by 11 bases, with 29 bases left in between. CDR3 coding DNA: TGTGCCAGCTCACGAACTCTTACCGGGAATATACGCAATGAGCAGTACTTC. It codes for CASSRTLTGNIRNEQYF.

With regard to this clonotype: At one of its ends the junction is not consistent with the germline gene, which may arise from a read error. This chain links TRBV27 with TRBJ1-5; D might be TRBD1 (5 bases). CDR1 is MNHEY, CDR2 SMNVEV, per germline (reference sequence). The CDR3 runs to 15 residues. CDR3 coding DNA: TGTGCCAGCACCCCCAGGGTGGGGCTAAATCAGCCCCAGAATTTT. Translating it yields CASTPRVGLNQPQNF.

This clonotype was detected only a few times. CDR3 amino acids: CSVVPTASGVYNEQYF. The CDR3 nucleotides are TGCAGCGTTGTCCCTACAGCTAGCGGGGTTTACAATGAGCAGTACTTC. The gene calls are TRBV29-1 and TRBJ2-5; 9 nucleotides match TRBD2. The CDR3 has 16 amino acids. The germline CDR1 and CDR2 sequences are SQVTM and ANQGSEA. The V and J ends lost 4 bases and 11 bases, in that order; junction bases with no gene match: 20.

This clonotype was counted once. V usage is TRBV9 and J usage is TRBJ2-3; D may be TRBD2 (6 bases). Germline V gene data show CDR1 as SGDLS and CDR2 as YYNGEE. This CDR3 region has 15 residues. Trimming cost V 0 bases and J 3 bases, with 11 bases left between them. CDR3 in DNA: TGTGCCAGCAGCGTAGTCGGGCGGGATACAGATACGCAGTATTTT. Amino acid sequence: CASSVVGRDTDTQYF.

This clonotype was seen more than once but under ten times. This rearrangement joins TRBV12-3 or TRBV12-4 to TRBJ2-3; TRBD1 matches at 9 bases. This CDR3 has 15 residues. J lost 5 bases, V lost 3 bases, and 6 bases had no gene match. The CDR3 DNA reads TGTGCCAGCAGTTTCCGGGACAGGGAAGTAGATACGCAGTATTTT. Its protein is CASSFRDREVDTQYF.

This clonotype was counted only a few times. V and J are TRBV20-1 and TRBJ2-5, with a weak D call TRBD2 (5 bases). Trimming took 2 bases from V and 5 from J, leaving 15 bases between them. CDR1 DFQATT and CDR2 SNEGSKA come from the germline V gene (reference sequence). CDR3 size: 14 residues. The chain's CDR3 is CSARIPGRGETQYF. CDR3 bases: TGCAGTGCTAGAATCCCGGGCCGCGGGGAGACCCAGTACTTC.

This rearrangement joins TRBV6-5 to TRBJ1-3, with TRBD1 matching over 8 bases. V dropped 5 bases and J dropped 4; count of bases not matched to a gene: 7. Germline assignment: CDR1 MNHEY and CDR2 SVGAGI. The CDR3 is 15 amino acids. The CDR3 reads CASSDTGGYGNTIYF. The CDR3 bases are TGTGCCAGCAGTGACACAGGGGGTTACGGAAACACCATATATTTT.

In the case of this clonotype: A junction end diverges from the germline sequence, so it may reflect a read error. The chain has TRBV4-1 and TRBJ1-1; D remains ambiguous. The CDR3 extends over 15 amino acids. Germline lookup yields CDR1 MGHRA and CDR2 YSYEKL. The CDR3 reads CASSPPINTATEAFF. The DNA of the CDR3 is TGCGCCAGTAGCCCTCCGATAAATACAGCCACTGAAGCTTTCTTT.

As to this clonotype: It may be a read error: a sequence one base away is much more abundant. The chain joins TRBV29-1 to TRBJ2-1; D is possibly TRBD2 (6 bases). TRBJ2-7 matches the DNA end more closely, so the J call is doubtful. Germline CDR1 and CDR2: SQVTM and ANQGSEA. The CDR3 spans 16 residues. CDR3 loop: CSVEERETSSYNEQYF. For the CDR3, the DNA is TGCAGCGTTGAAGAGCGGGAAACGAGCTCCTACAATGAGCAGTACTTC.

The rearrangement links TRBV6-2 or TRBV6-3 to TRBJ2-1; D is perhaps TRBD2 (7 bases). The germline gives CDR1 MNHEY, CDR2 SVGEGT. The length of the CDR3 is 17 residues. Trimming stripped 1 base from V and 9 bases from J, with 22 bases between. In DNA form, the CDR3 reads TGTGCCAGCAGTTACTTGCTATCGGGGGGCCCAACGGGTGAGCAGTTCTTC. Translation: CASSYLLSGGPTGEQFF.

The rearrangement joins TRBV20-1 to TRBJ2-3; 8 bases match TRBD1. The germline V gene has CDR1 DFQATT and CDR2 SNEGSKA (reference sequence). The CDR3 sequence is 15 residues long. The trim removed 5 bases at V and 1 base at J, leaving 8 bases unmatched. This chain's CDR3 is CSAWDPGQGTDTQYF. In nucleotides, the CDR3 is TGCAGTGCTTGGGACCCGGGACAGGGCACAGATACGCAGTATTTT.

This clonotype was counted a few times. This chain joins TRBV6-2 or TRBV6-3 and TRBJ2-1, with a possible D match to TRBD2 (6 bases). Germline-derived CDR1 and CDR2 are MNHEY and SVGEGT. The CDR3 runs 16 residues. Trimming removed 4 bases from V and 7 bases from J, with 20 bases in between. The chain's CDR3 is CASSSLDGSLENEQFF. In DNA, the CDR3 is TGTGCCAGCAGTTCCCTTGACGGGAGCCTAGAGAATGAGCAGTTCTTC.

This clonotype has a handful of counts. The chain has TRBV6-6 and TRBJ2-1, with D maybe TRBD2 (7 bases). Germline-derived CDR1 and CDR2 are MNHNY and SVGAGI (reference sequence). The CDR3 extends over 16 amino acids. V was clipped by 1 base and J by 3 bases, with 13 bases between them. The CDR3, as DNA: TGTGCCAGCAGTTACTACGGGGGGCAACTCTACAATGAGCAGTTCTTC. It is translated as CASSYYGGQLYNEQFF.

As for this clonotype: Sequence at one end of the junction differs from germline and may be a read error. The CDR3 reads CTSKLRREETQYF. DNA of the CDR3: TGTACCAGCAAATTGCGGCGAGAAGAGACCCAGTACTTC. The chain recombines TRBV6-5 with TRBJ2-5, with D unclear. The CDR3 contains 13 residues. Germline V gives CDR1 MNHEY, CDR2 SVGAGI.

The genes are TRBV30 and TRBJ2-5; D may correspond to TRBD1 or TRBD2 (5 bases each). The length of the CDR3 is 14 residues. V was trimmed by 4 bases and J by 7 bases, leaving 19 bases between them. CDR1 is GTSNPN and CDR2 is SVGIG in the germline V gene (reference sequence). CDR3 protein: CAWKQGALSGTQYF. Written as DNA, the CDR3 is TGTGCCTGGAAGCAGGGAGCCCTATCGGGGACCCAGTACTTC. The full variable domain, rest sourced from reference TRBV30 and TRBJ2-5, is SQTIHQWPATLVQPVGSPLSLECTVEGTSNPNLYWYRQAAGRGLQLLFYSVGIGQISSEVPQNLSASRPQDRQFILSSKKLLLSDSGFYLCAWKQGALSGTQYFGPGTRLLVL.

A few counts support this clonotype. V usage is TRBV3-1 and J usage is TRBJ1-1; D gene uncertain. CDR3 length equals 13 residues. Trimming pared 1 base from V and 5 bases from J, leaving 8 bases between. Per germline, CDR1 LGHDT and CDR2 YNNKEL (reference sequence). CDR3 residues: CASSQAVLTEAFF. The CDR3 DNA reads TGTGCCAGCAGCCAAGCAGTTCTGACTGAAGCTTTCTTT.

V gene TRBV14 combines with J gene TRBJ2-7; 7 bases line up with TRBD1. V was pared by 3 bases and J by 3 bases, with 14 bases of the junction left unmatched. CDR3 length: 17 amino acids. Looked up from germline, CDR1 is SGHDN and CDR2 is FVKESK. The CDR3 spells CASSHRDSSFLFYEQYF. CDR3 in DNA: TGTGCCAGCAGCCACCGGGACAGCTCGTTCCTCTTCTACGAGCAGTACTTC.

The gene calls are TRBV20-1 and TRBJ2-7; no firm D call. Germline lookup yields CDR1 DFQATT and CDR2 SNEGSKA (reference sequence). V was pared by 0 bases and J by 4 bases, with 4 bases between. The CDR3 is 11 residues long. As DNA, the CDR3 is TGCAGTGCTAGAGAAAAGTACGAGCAGTACTTC. It specifies CSAREKYEQYF.

Only a few counts were recorded for this clonotype. This rearrangement joins TRBV10-3 to TRBJ1-1; maybe TRBD1 (6 bases). V was clipped by 6 bases and J by 3 bases, with 14 bases between them. The CDR3 consists of 14 residues. Germline V gene lookup returns CDR1 ENHRY and CDR2 SYGVKD. The CDR3 DNA reads as TGTGCCATCAGCCCGGGGGCGCGGGACACTGAAGCTTTCTTT. It codes for CAISPGARDTEAFF.

A few counts support this clonotype. The gene calls are TRBV28 and TRBJ2-5; TRBD2 matches at 7 bases. Germline V gene lookup returns CDR1 MDHEN and CDR2 SYDVKM. J was trimmed by 5 bases and V by 5 bases; bases with no gene match: 11. The CDR3 length is 15 residues. Here the CDR3 DNA reads TGTGCCAGCAGTCAATTCGTGGGGGGGGAGGAGACCCAGTACTTC. Amino acid sequence: CASSQFVGGEETQYF.

The rearrangement links TRBV29-1 to TRBJ1-2; 12 bases match TRBD1. Looked up from germline, CDR1 is SQVTM and CDR2 is ANQGSEA. The CDR3 runs 16 residues. V shed 5 bases and J 6 bases; nucleotides not matched to a gene: 13. The CDR3, as DNA: TGCAGCGTTTCTAGGTGGGGGACAGGGGGCGCTGATGGCTACACCTTC. This codes for CSVSRWGTGGADGYTF.

This clonotype was seen a handful of times. The chain couples TRBV12-3 or TRBV12-4 to TRBJ2-1; the match to TRBD2 covers 7 bases. The CDR3 totals 13 residues. After removal of 6 bases from V and 9 bases from J, the junction contained 8 bases not matched to a gene. For the CDR3, the DNA is TGTGCCAGCAGCCGCACGACTAGCCCTGAGCAGTTCTTC. This translates into CASSRTTSPEQFF.